This section outlines one T cell receptor (beta chain) sequence together with its context. How the authors handled the data: Nucleated cell number was recorded as an estimate derived from reference gene primer amplification. The method was immunoSEQ multiplex PCR; TCRdb's version includes in-frame clones alone and lacks a portion of them. That table gives V, J and clone size, and the DNA gave D and trimming. The sample records 300,000 or so clones, about 88% being singletons. This entry is derived from a study of blood T cell repertoires in COVID-19. This sequence originates from a man aged 60 to 69 who had recovered from COVID-19. Specimen: PBMCs or T cells enriched from blood (not recorded which).

The DNA for the CDR3 is TGCGCCAGCAGTGAGAGGCGGGAGATAGCAGATACGCAGTATTTT. It is translated as CASSERREIADTQYF. The chain has TRBV10-2 and TRBJ2-3; 7 bases agree with TRBD2. Unmatched junction bases numbered 6, after V lost 2 bases and J lost 4 bases. The CDR3 loop spans 15 amino acids. The germline gives CDR1 WSHSY, CDR2 SAAADI.